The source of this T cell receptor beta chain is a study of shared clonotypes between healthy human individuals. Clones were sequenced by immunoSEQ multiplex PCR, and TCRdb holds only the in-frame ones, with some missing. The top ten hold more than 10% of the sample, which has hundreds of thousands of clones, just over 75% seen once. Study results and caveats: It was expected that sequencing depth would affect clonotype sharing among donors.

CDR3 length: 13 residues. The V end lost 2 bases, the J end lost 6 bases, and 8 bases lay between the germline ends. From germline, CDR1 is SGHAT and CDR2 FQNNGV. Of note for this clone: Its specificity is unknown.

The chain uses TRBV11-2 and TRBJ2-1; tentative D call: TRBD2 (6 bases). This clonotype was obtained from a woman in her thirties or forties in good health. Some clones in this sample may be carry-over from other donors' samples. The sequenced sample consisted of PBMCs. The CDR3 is CASSLTGSNEQFF. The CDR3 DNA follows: TGTGCCAGCAGCTTAACCGGGAGCAATGAGCAGTTCTTC.